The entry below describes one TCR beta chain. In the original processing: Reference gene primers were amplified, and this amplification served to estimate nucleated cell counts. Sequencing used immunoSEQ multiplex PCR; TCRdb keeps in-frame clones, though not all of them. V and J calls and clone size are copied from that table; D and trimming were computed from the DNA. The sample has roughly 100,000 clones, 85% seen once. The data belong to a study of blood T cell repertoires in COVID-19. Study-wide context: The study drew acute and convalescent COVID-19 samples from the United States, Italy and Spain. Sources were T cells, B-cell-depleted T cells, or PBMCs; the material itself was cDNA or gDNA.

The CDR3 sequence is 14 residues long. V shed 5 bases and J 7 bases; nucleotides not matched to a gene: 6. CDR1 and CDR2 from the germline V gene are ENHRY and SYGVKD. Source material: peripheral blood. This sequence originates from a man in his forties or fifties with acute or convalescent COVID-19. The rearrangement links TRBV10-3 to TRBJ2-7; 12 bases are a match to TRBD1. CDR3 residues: CAISRDRGRGEQYF. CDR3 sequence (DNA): TGTGCCATCAGTCGGGACAGGGGGCGCGGTGAGCAGTACTTC.